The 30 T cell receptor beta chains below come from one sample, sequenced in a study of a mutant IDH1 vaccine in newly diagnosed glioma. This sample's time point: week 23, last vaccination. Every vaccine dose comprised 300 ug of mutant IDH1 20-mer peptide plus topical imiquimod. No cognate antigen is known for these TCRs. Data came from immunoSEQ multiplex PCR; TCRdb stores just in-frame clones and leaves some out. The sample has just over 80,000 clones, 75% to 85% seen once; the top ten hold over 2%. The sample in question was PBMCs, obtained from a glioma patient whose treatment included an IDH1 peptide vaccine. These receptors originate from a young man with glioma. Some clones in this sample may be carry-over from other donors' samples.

The CDR3: CASSELAGRPYEQYF. The CDR3 nucleotides read TGTGCCAGCAGTGAATTGGCGGGGCGCCCCTACGAGCAGTACTTC. This rearrangement joins TRBV2 to TRBJ2-7, with D perhaps matching TRBD2 (6 bases). V lost 2 bases and J lost 2, with 13 bases in between. The CDR3 has 15 amino acids. Germline V CDR1 and CDR2: SNHLY, FYNNEI.

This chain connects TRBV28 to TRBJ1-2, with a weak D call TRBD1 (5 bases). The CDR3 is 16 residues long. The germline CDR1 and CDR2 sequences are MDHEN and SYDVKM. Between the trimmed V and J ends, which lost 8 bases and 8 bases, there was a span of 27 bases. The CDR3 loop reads CASAPPPGQAPPGYTF. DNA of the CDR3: TGTGCCAGCGCCCCCCCACCGGGGCAGGCCCCGCCGGGCTACACCTTC.

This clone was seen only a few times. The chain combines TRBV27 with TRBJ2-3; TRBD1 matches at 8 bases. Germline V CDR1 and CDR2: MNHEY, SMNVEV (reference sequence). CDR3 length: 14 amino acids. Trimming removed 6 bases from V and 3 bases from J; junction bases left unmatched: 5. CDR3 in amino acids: CASRRDRTTDTQYF. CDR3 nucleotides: TGTGCCAGCAGAAGGGACAGGACTACAGATACGCAGTATTTT.

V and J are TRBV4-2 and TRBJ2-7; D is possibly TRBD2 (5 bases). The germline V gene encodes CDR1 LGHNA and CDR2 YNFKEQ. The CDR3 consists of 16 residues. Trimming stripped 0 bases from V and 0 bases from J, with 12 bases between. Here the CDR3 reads CASSQDGSGSSYEQYF. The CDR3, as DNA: TGTGCCAGCAGCCAAGATGGGTCGGGGAGCTCCTACGAGCAGTACTTC.

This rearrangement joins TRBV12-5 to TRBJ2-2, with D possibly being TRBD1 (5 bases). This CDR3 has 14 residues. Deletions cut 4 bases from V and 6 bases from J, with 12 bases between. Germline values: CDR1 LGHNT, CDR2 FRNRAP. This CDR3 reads CASGSQVGAGELFF. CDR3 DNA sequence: TGTGCTAGTGGTTCCCAGGTAGGGGCCGGGGAGCTGTTTTTT.

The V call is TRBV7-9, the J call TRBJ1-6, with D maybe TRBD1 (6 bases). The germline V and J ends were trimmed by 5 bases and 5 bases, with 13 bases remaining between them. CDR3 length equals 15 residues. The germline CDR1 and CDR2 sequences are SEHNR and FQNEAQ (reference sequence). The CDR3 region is CASSPPGGNNSPLHF. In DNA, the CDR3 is TGTGCCAGCAGCCCACCCGGGGGCAATAATTCACCCCTCCACTTT.

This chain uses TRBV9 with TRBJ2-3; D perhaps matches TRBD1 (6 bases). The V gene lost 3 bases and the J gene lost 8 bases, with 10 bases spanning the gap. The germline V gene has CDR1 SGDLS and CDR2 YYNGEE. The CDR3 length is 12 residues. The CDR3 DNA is TGTGCCAGCAGCGCAGGGGTGGGTACGCAGTATTTT. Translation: CASSAGVGTQYF. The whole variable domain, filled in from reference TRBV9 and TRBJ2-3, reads DSGVTQTPKHLITATGQRVTLRCSPRSGDLSVYWYQQSLDQGLQFLIQYYNGEERAKGNILERFSAQQFPDLHSELNLSSLELGDSALYFCASSAGVGTQYFGPGTRLTVL.

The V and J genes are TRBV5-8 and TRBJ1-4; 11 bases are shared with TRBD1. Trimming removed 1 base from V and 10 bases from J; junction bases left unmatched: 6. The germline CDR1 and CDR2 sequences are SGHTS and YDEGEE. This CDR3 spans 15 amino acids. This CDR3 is CASSLSGTGGGKLFF. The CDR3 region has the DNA TGTGCCAGCAGCTTGTCCGGGACAGGGGGTGGAAAACTGTTTTTT. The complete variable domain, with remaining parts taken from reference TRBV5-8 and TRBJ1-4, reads EAGVTQSPTHLIKTRGQQATLRCSPISGHTSVYWYQQALGLGLQFLLWYDEGEERNRGNFPPRFSGRQFPNYSSELNVNALELEDSALYLCASSLSGTGGGKLFFGSGTQLSVL.

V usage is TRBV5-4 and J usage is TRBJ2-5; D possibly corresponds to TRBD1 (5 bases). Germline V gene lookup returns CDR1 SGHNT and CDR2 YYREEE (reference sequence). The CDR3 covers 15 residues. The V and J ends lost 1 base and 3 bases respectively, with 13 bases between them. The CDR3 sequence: CASSLRRGREETQYF. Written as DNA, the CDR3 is TGTGCCAGCAGCTTGAGAAGGGGCAGAGAAGAGACCCAGTACTTC.

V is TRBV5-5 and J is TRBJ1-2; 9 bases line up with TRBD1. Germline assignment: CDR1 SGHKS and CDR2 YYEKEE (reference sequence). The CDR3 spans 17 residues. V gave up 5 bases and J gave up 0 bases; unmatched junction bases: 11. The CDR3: CASRSPGQGSANYGYTF. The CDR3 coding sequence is TGTGCCAGCAGATCTCCGGGACAGGGATCGGCTAACTATGGCTACACCTTC.

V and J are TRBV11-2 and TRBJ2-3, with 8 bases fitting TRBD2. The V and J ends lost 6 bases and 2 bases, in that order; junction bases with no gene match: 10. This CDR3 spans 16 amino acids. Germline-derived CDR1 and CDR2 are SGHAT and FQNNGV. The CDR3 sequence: CASRDSDSGDTDTQYF. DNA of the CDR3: TGTGCCAGCAGAGATTCCGATAGCGGGGACACAGATACGCAGTATTTT.

CDR3 sequence: CAWRLHSGIRNTEAFF. Here the CDR3 DNA reads TGTGCCTGGAGGCTCCACTCAGGGATTCGGAACACTGAAGCTTTCTTT. The gene calls are TRBV30 and TRBJ1-1, with D perhaps TRBD1 (5 bases). V was pared by 3 bases and J by 1 base, with 18 bases between. CDR3 length: 16 residues. CDR1 is GTSNPN, CDR2 SVGIG, per germline (reference sequence).

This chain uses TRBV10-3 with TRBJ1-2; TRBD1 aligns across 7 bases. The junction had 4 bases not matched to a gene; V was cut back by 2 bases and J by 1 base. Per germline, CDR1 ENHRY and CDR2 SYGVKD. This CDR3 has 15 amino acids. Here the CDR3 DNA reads TGTGCCATCAGTGAGGGGACAGTGGTTAACTATGGCTACACCTTC. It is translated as CAISEGTVVNYGYTF.

The chain's CDR3 is CASSIGAEQFF. In nucleotides, the CDR3 is TGTGCCAGTAGTATAGGCGCTGAGCAGTTCTTC. The genes are TRBV19 and TRBJ2-1, with D hard to call. The CDR3 length is 11 residues. Trimming left V 1 base short and J 9 bases short, with 4 bases between. Looked up from germline, CDR1 is LNHDA and CDR2 is SQIVND (reference sequence).

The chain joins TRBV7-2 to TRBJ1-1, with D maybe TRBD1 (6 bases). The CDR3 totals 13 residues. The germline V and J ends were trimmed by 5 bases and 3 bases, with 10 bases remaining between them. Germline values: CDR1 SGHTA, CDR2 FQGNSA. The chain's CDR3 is CASSASGDTEAFF. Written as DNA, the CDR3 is TGTGCCAGCAGCGCCTCAGGGGACACTGAAGCTTTCTTT. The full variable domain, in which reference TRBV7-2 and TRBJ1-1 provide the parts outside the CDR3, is GAGVSQSPSNKVTEKGKDVELRCDPISGHTALYWYRQSLGQGLEFLIYFQGNSAPDKSGLPSDRFSAERTGGSVSTLTIQRTQQEDSAVYLCASSASGDTEAFFGQGTRLTVV.

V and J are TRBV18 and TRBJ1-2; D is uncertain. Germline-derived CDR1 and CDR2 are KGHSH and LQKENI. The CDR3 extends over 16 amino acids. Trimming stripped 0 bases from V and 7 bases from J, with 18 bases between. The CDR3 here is CASSPPFWSQDGGYTF. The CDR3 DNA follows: TGTGCCAGCTCACCACCGTTCTGGAGCCAAGACGGTGGCTACACCTTC.

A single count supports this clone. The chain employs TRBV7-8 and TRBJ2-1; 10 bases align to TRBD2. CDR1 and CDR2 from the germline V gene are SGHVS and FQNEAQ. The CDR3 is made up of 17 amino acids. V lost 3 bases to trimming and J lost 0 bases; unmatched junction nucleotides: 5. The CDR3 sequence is CASSLRTSGPSYNEQFF. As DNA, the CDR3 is TGTGCCAGCAGCTTGAGGACTAGCGGTCCCTCCTACAATGAGCAGTTCTTC.

The CDR3 reads CAWSVLDRLTSPLHF. In DNA form, the CDR3 reads TGTGCCTGGAGTGTACTGGACAGGTTGACCTCACCCCTCCACTTT. V and J are TRBV30 and TRBJ1-6, with TRBD1 matching over 7 bases. The germline gives CDR1 GTSNPN, CDR2 SVGIG (reference sequence). This CDR3 is built from 15 residues. Trimming cost V 0 bases and J 10 bases; bases outside gene matches: 9.

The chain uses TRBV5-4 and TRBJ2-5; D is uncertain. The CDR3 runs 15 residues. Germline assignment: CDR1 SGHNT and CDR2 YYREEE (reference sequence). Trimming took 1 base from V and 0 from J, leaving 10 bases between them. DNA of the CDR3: TGTGCCAGCAGCTTGCCCCAGGCCCACCAAGAGACCCAGTACTTC. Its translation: CASSLPQAHQETQYF.

The CDR3 loop reads CASKVWASGGYTF. DNA of the CDR3: TGTGCCAGCAAGGTTTGGGCGTCAGGAGGCTACACCTTC. V is TRBV28 and J is TRBJ1-2; D is unclear. The CDR3 length is 13 residues. Trimming left V 7 bases short and J 8 bases short, with 17 bases between. The germline gives CDR1 MDHEN, CDR2 SYDVKM.

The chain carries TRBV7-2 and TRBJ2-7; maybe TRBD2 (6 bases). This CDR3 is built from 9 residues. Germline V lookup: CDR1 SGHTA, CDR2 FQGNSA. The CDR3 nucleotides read TGTGCGGCGGGGAGCAAGCAGTACTTC. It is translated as CAAGSKQYF. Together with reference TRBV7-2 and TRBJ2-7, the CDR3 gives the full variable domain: GAGVSQSPSNKVTEKGKDVELRCDPISGHTALYWYRQSLGQGLEFLIYFQGNSAPDKSGLPSDRFSAERTGGSVSTLTIQRTQQEDSAVYLCAAGSKQYFGPGTRLTVT.

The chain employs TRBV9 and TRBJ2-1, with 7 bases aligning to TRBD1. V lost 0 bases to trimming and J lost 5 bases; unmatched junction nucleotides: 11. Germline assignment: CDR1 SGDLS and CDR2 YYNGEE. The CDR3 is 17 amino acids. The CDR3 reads CASSVAGGQGVNNEQFF. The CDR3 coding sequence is TGTGCCAGCAGCGTAGCTGGGGGCCAGGGGGTTAACAATGAGCAGTTCTTC.

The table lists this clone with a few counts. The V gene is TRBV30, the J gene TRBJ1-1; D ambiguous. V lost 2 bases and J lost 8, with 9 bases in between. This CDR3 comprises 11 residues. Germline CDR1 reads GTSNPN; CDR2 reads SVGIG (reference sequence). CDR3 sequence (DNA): TGTGCCTGGAGTCCCTTGGGAGAAGCTTTCTTT. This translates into CAWSPLGEAFF.

This CDR3 reads CASSQDQVAGGGLTQYF. The CDR3 coding sequence is TGCGCCAGCAGCCAAGATCAGGTAGCGGGGGGTGGTTTGACGCAGTATTTT. This chain links TRBV4-3 with TRBJ2-3; 10 positions agree with TRBD2. The CDR3 has 17 amino acids. V shed 0 bases and J 9 bases; nucleotides not matched to a gene: 12. CDR1 is LGHNA, CDR2 YSLEER, per germline.

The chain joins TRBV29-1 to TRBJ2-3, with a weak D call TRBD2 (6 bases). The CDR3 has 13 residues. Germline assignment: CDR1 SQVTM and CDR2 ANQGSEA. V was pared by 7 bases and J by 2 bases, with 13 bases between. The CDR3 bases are TGCAGCGCCGGATGGGGGGTCACAGATACGCAGTATTTT. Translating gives CSAGWGVTDTQYF.

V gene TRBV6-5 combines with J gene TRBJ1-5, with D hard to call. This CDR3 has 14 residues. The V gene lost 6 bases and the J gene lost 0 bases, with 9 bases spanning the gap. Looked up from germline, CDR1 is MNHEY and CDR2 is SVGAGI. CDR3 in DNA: TGTGCCAGCAGCCCAGCGGGTAGCAATCAGCCCCAGCATTTT. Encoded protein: CASSPAGSNQPQHF.

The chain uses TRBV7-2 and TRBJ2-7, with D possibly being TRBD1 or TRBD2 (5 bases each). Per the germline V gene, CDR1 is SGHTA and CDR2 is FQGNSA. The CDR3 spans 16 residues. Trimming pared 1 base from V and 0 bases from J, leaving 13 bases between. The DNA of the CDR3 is TGTGCCAGCAGCTTAGATCGGGGCTCCAGCTCCTACGAGCAGTACTTC. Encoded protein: CASSLDRGSSSYEQYF.

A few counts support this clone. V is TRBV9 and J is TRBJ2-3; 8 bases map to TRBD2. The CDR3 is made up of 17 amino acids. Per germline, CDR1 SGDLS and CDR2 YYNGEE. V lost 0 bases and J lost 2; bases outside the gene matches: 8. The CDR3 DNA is TGTGCCAGCAGCGTAGAAGGCGGGGGGTCTTACACAGATACGCAGTATTTT. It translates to CASSVEGGGSYTDTQYF.

The CDR3 nucleotides read TGTGCCAGCAGCCCCCTCGGGGGCAGCTCCTACAATGAGCAGTTCTTC. Translated: CASSPLGGSSYNEQFF. This chain connects TRBV9 to TRBJ2-1; D might be TRBD1 or TRBD2, each matching 6 bases. The CDR3 totals 16 residues. The V gene's germline CDR1 is SGDLS and CDR2 YYNGEE. The V end lost 4 bases, the J end lost 0 bases, and 14 bases lay between the germline ends.

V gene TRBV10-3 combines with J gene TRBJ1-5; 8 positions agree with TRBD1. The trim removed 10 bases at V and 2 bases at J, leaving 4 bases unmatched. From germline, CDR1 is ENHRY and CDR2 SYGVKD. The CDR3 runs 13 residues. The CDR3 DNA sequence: TGTGCCACCGGACAGGGTGGCAATCAGCCCCAGCATTTT. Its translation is CATGQGGNQPQHF.